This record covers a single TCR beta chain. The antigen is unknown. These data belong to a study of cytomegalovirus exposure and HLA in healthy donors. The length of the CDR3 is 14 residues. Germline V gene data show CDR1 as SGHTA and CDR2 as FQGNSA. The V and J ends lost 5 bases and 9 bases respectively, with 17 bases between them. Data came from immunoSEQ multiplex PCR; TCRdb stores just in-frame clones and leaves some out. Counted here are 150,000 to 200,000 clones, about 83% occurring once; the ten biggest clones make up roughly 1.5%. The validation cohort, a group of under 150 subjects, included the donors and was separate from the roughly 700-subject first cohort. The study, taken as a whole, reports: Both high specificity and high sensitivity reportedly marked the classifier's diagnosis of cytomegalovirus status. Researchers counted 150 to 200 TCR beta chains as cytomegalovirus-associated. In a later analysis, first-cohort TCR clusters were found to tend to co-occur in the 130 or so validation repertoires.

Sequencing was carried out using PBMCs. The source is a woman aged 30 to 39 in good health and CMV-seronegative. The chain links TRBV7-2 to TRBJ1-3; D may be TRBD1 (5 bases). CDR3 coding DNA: TGTGCCAGCAGCCTTCAGGGATCCCTGGGCACCATATATTTT. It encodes CASSLQGSLGTIYF.